This T cell receptor (beta chain) was obtained from a study of monozygotic twins with cystic fibrosis. Overall study: Libraries were built from approximately 3 micrograms of fragmented DNA using about 14 PCR cycles.

Comments on this clone: Its target is not known.

Some clones are missing from TCRdb's copy, which holds only in-frame ones; the method was immunoSEQ multiplex PCR. The table has just over 14,000 clones, 80% to 90% seen once. Study conclusions and caveats: Monozygotic CF twins shared more identical nucleotide clonotypes than unrelated patients. Clonality was generally low (median about 0.0097), higher in the most severe patients.

The CDR3 spans 14 residues. The V gene lost 2 bases and the J gene lost 0 bases, with 6 bases spanning the gap. The V gene's germline CDR1 is SEHNR and CDR2 FQNEAQ (reference sequence). Sequencing input: blood. The chain is built from TRBV7-9 and TRBJ2-3; unclear D gene. The clonotype comes from a boy aged 5-17 years with cystic fibrosis. In DNA, the CDR3 is TGTGCCAGCAGCTTATCAGTCAGCACAGATACGCAGTATTTT. Translated: CASSLSVSTDTQYF.